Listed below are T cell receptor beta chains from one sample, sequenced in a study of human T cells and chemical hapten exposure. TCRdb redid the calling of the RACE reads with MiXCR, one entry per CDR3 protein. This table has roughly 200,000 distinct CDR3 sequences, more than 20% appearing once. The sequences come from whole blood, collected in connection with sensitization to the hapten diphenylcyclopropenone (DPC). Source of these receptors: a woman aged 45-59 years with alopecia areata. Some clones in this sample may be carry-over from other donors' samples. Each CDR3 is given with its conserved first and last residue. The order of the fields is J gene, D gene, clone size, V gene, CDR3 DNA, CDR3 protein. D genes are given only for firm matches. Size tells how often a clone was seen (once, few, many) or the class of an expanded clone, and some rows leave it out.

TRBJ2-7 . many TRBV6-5 TGTGCCAGCAGTTACACCGGACTCCTTTTTGACGAGCAGTACTTC CASSYTGLLFDEQYF
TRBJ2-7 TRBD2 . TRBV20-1 TGCAGTGCTAGAGTAACGATAGCGGGAGGGGACTACGAGCAGTACTTC CSARVTIAGGDYEQYF
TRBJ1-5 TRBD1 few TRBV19 TGTGCCAGTAGTACCCGGGACAGAAATCAGCCCCAGCATTTT CASSTRDRNQPQHF
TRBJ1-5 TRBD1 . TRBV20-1 TGCAGTGCTAACGGACAGGGCGCGGGTCAGCCCCAGCATTTT CSANGQGAGQPQHF
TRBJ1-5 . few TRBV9 TGTGCCAGCTCCGGGGGGGGGCGCTTAAGCAATCAGCCCCAGCATTTT CASSGGGRLSNQPQHF
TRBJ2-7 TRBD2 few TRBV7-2 TGTGCCAGCAGACCTATGCGGGGGAGTGACGACGAGCAGTACTTC CASRPMRGSDDEQYF
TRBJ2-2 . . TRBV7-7 TGTGCCAGCAGCCCTAGCAGCACCGGGGAGCTGTTTTTT CASSPSSTGELFF
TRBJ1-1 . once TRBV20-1 TGCAGTGTGATCGATTATGGGTTGAACACTGAAGCTTTCTTT CSVIDYGLNTEAFF
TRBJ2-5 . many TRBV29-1 TGCAGCGTTGGTGGTGGCGCCTTGGCGCAAGAGACCCAGTACTTC CSVGGGALAQETQYF
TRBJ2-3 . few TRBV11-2 TGTGCCAGCAGCTTGTCCCTGGGCCCCCGCCCGCAGTATTTT CASSLSLGPRPQYF
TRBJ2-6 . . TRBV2 TGTGCCAGCAGGTTTGGGGCAGGCCCACTTTCTGGGGCCAACGTCCTGACTTTC CASRFGAGPLSGANVLTF
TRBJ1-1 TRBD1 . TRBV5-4 TGTGCCAGCAGCTCCGCACAGGGGTCAAACACTGAAGCTTTCTTT CASSSAQGSNTEAFF
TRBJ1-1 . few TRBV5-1 TGCGCCAGCAGCTCAGTCGAGGGCTCCATGAACACTGAAGCTTTCTTT CASSSVEGSMNTEAFF
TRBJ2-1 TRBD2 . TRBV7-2 TGTGCCAGCACGTGGGGGGGAAGCTCCTACAATGAGCAGTTCTTC CASTWGGSSYNEQFF
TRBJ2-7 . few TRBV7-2 TGTGCCAGCAGCTTAGTCCCGGGGAACTCCTACGAGCAGTACTTC CASSLVPGNSYEQYF
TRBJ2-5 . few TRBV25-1 TGTGCCAGCAGTGAATATCCAATGGAGACCCAGTACTTC CASSEYPMETQYF
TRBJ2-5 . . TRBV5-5 TGTGCCAGCAGGGAGATCGACTTTTTGGAGACCCAGTACTTC CASREIDFLETQYF
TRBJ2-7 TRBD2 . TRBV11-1 TGTGCCAGCAGTCGTGGGGCGGGAGGAGGATACGAGCAGTACTTC CASSRGAGGGYEQYF
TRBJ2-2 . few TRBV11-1 TGTGCCAGCAGCAAGAGGGCCAGGAACACCGGGGAGCTGTTTTTT CASSKRARNTGELFF
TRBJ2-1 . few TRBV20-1 TGCAGTGCTAGTCCCAGTGGAGCGGAGTTCAATGAGCAGTTCTTC CSASPSGAEFNEQFF
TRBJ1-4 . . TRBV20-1 TGCAGTGCTGCACAGGGAGCATCAACTAATGAAAAACTGTTTTTT CSAAQGASTNEKLFF
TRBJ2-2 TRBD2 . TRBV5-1 TGCGCCAGCAGCGAGGGCGCGGGAGGCCCCGGGGAGCTGTTTTTT CASSEGAGGPGELFF
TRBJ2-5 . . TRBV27 TGTGCCAGCAGTTTATCCTTCCGGGAGACCCAGTACTTC CASSLSFRETQYF
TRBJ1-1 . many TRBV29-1 TGCAGCGTTGAATATAGCAGGGTTGGCACTGAAGCTTTCTTT CSVEYSRVGTEAFF